Listed below are T cell receptor beta chains from one sample, sequenced in a study of OX40 agonist ivuxolimab in advanced cancers. Assay: immunoSEQ multiplex PCR; the TCRdb copy retains only in-frame clones and omits some. The table includes approximately 65,000 clones, about nine tenths detected once. The sequencing used CD4+ or CD8+ T cells sorted from blood, collected in a trial of the OX40 agonist ivuxolimab. These receptors were obtained from an adult with an advanced solid tumor such as melanoma, head and neck, liver or kidney cancer. Each CDR3 is given with its conserved first and last residue. D genes are given only for firm matches. Expanded clones get a size class; other rows say once, few or many, or leave the size out.

D: NA
size: NA
J: TRBJ1-2
V: TRBV27
DNA: TGTGCCAGCAGTCGTAGGGACATGGGCCTGAATTCCTATGGCTACACCTTC
CDR3: CASSRRDMGLNSYGYTF

D: TRBD2
size: NA
J: TRBJ2-7
V: TRBV12-5
DNA: TGTGCTAGTGGTTTGGGACTAGCGGGGGGTTACGAGCAGTACTTC
CDR3: CASGLGLAGGYEQYF

D: TRBD1
size: NA
J: TRBJ2-1
V: TRBV19
DNA: TGTGCCAGTAGTACCCGACAGGGGGGCTACAATGAGCAGTTCTTC
CDR3: CASSTRQGGYNEQFF

D: NA
size: few
J: TRBJ1-3
V: TRBV10-3
DNA: TGTGCCATCAGTGACGGACAGAACTCTGGAAACACCATATATTTT
CDR3: CAISDGQNSGNTIYF

D: NA
size: NA
J: TRBJ2-5
V: TRBV6-1
DNA: TGTGCCAGCTCTCCCGCGAGGGAGACCCAGTACTTC
CDR3: CASSPARETQYF

D: TRBD1
size: NA
J: TRBJ2-1
V: TRBV6-1
DNA: TGTGCCACGCCCCGGGGACAGATAGCCCGGGATGAGCAGTTCTTC
CDR3: CATPRGQIARDEQFF

D: NA
size: NA
J: TRBJ2-1
V: TRBV19
DNA: TGTGCCAGTAGTAACCACCCCAGACAGGTCTCCTACAATGAGCAGTTCTTC
CDR3: CASSNHPRQVSYNEQFF

D: NA
size: NA
J: TRBJ1-2
V: TRBV6-5
DNA: TGTGCCAGCAGTTACGCGGACGGAACCTATGGCTACACCTTC
CDR3: CASSYADGTYGYTF

D: NA
size: once
J: TRBJ1-1
V: TRBV15
DNA: TGTGCCACCAGCAATAGGGGGAGGGACACTGAAGCTTTCTTT
CDR3: CATSNRGRDTEAFF

D: TRBD1
size: NA
J: TRBJ1-4
V: TRBV27
DNA: TGTGCCAGCAGTTTACAGGGGGGTTATAATGAAAAACTGTTTTTT
CDR3: CASSLQGGYNEKLFF

D: NA
size: NA
J: TRBJ1-2
V: TRBV6-5
DNA: TGTGCCAGCAGTTACCAAGGGTACGGAGATGGCTACACCTTC
CDR3: CASSYQGYGDGYTF

D: TRBD1
size: NA
J: TRBJ1-4
V: TRBV19
DNA: TGTGCCAGTAGTTCATACCGGGACAGGGTTAGTGAAAAACTGTTTTTT
CDR3: CASSSYRDRVSEKLFF

D: NA
size: NA
J: TRBJ2-3
V: TRBV5-4
DNA: TGTGCCAGCAGCCTTGGGGAATCCAGTTCAGATACGCAGTATTTT
CDR3: CASSLGESSSDTQYF

D: TRBD1
size: NA
J: TRBJ2-7
V: TRBV18
DNA: TGTGCCAGCTCACAGGGACAGGCCTACGAGCAGTACTTC
CDR3: CASSQGQAYEQYF

D: NA
size: NA
J: TRBJ1-1
V: TRBV20-1
DNA: TGCAGTGCTTTTACAGGGAGTGAAGCTTTCTTT
CDR3: CSAFTGSEAFF

D: NA
size: NA
J: TRBJ1-3
V: TRBV5-1
DNA: TGCGCCAGCAGCTTGGCCGACAGTCGACTAGGCTCTGGAAACACCATATATTTT
CDR3: CASSLADSRLGSGNTIYF

D: NA
size: NA
J: TRBJ2-7
V: TRBV6-6
DNA: TGTGCCAGCAGTCCCAGGGCCGAGGGGGGTACCTACGAGCAGTACTTC
CDR3: CASSPRAEGGTYEQYF

D: NA
size: NA
J: TRBJ2-2
V: TRBV9
DNA: TGTGCCAGCAGCGTAGGAGGTTCGCCCGGGGAGCTGTTTTTT
CDR3: CASSVGGSPGELFF

D: NA
size: few
J: TRBJ1-3
V: TRBV21-1
DNA: TGTGCCAGGGAGGGGGCCAATGGAAACACCATATATTTT
CDR3: CAREGANGNTIYF

D: NA
size: NA
J: TRBJ1-3
V: TRBV7-2
DNA: TGTGCCAGCAGGCCACCGGGGAGGACGGCCGGAAACACCATATATTTT
CDR3: CASRPPGRTAGNTIYF

D: NA
size: NA
J: TRBJ2-1
V: TRBV9
DNA: TGTGCCAGCAGCGTAGCACTGTCGAGTTACAATGAGCAGTTCTTC
CDR3: CASSVALSSYNEQFF

D: NA
size: NA
J: TRBJ2-5
V: TRBV30
DNA: TGTGCCTGGAGTGCAGGTCTTTCGGAGACCCAGTACTTC
CDR3: CAWSAGLSETQYF

D: NA
size: once
J: TRBJ2-7
V: TRBV6-6
DNA: TGTGCCAGCAGTTTGGGCTTCAGGGACTCCTACGAGCAGTACTTC
CDR3: CASSLGFRDSYEQYF

D: NA
size: few
J: TRBJ1-1
V: TRBV30
DNA: TGTGCCTGGAGAGCCGGACTCACAGTGAACACTGAAGCTTTCTTT
CDR3: CAWRAGLTVNTEAFF

D: NA
size: few
J: TRBJ1-1
V: TRBV5-8
DNA: TGTGCCAGCAGCCCCTGGTCTCCGAGGGCTTTCTTT
CDR3: CASSPWSPRAFF

D: NA
size: NA
J: TRBJ1-3
V: TRBV2
DNA: TGTGCCAGCAGGCCTTTGGGGGGCAGGGTCACTGGAAACACCATATATTTT
CDR3: CASRPLGGRVTGNTIYF

D: NA
size: NA
J: TRBJ2-2
V: TRBV5-1
DNA: TGCGCCAGCAGCGACCTTGGGGAGCTGTTTTTT
CDR3: CASSDLGELFF

D: NA
size: NA
J: TRBJ2-6
V: TRBV5-1
DNA: TGCGCCAGCAGCTTCGGAGGGACCGGGGCCAACGTCCTGACTTTC
CDR3: CASSFGGTGANVLTF

D: NA
size: NA
J: TRBJ2-7
V: TRBV20-1
DNA: TGCAGTGCCCCCCGTGCCTACGAGCAGTACTTC
CDR3: CSAPRAYEQYF

D: NA
size: NA
J: TRBJ2-1
V: TRBV5-1
DNA: TGCGCCAGCAGCTTGGAGGGGACCAATGATAATGAGCAGTTCTTC
CDR3: CASSLEGTNDNEQFF

D: TRBD2
size: NA
J: TRBJ2-7
V: TRBV27
DNA: TGTGCCAGCAGCTTGAGCGGGGCCCGCCCGTACGAGCAGTACTTC
CDR3: CASSLSGARPYEQYF

D: NA
size: NA
J: TRBJ1-1
V: TRBV27
DNA: TGTGCCAGCAGTGCATCAGCTAGGCCTAACACTGAAGCTTTCTTT
CDR3: CASSASARPNTEAFF

D: NA
size: NA
J: TRBJ2-7
V: TRBV6-6
DNA: TGTGCCAGCAGTCCTCTCGGGCTGAACCACTACGAGCAGTACTTC
CDR3: CASSPLGLNHYEQYF

D: TRBD1
size: NA
J: TRBJ1-1
V: TRBV7-2
DNA: TGTGCCAGCAGCTTAGCCGGACAGGGATCCACTGAAGCTTTCTTT
CDR3: CASSLAGQGSTEAFF

D: NA
size: NA
J: TRBJ1-2
V: TRBV6-1
DNA: TGTGCCAGCAGTGAATCTGTGACAGGTATCTATGGCTACACCTTC
CDR3: CASSESVTGIYGYTF

D: TRBD1
size: NA
J: TRBJ1-1
V: TRBV15
DNA: TGTGCCACCAGCCGCGAACAGGGGGTGGACACTGAAGCTTTCTTT
CDR3: CATSREQGVDTEAFF

D: TRBD1
size: NA
J: TRBJ1-1
V: TRBV27
DNA: TGTGCCAGCAGTAAGAAGGGACAGGGGGTCACTGAAGCTTTCTTT
CDR3: CASSKKGQGVTEAFF

D: TRBD1
size: once
J: TRBJ2-7
V: TRBV18
DNA: TGTGCCAGCTCGAGACAGGGTCCCTACGAGCAGTACTTC
CDR3: CASSRQGPYEQYF

D: NA
size: NA
J: TRBJ1-6
V: TRBV27
DNA: TGTGCCAGCAGTTTCACAGGTCCCTATAATTCACCCCTCCACTTT
CDR3: CASSFTGPYNSPLHF

D: TRBD1
size: NA
J: TRBJ1-1
V: TRBV11-3
DNA: TGTGCCAGCCGGGGGACAGTCGGTGAAGCTTTCTTT
CDR3: CASRGTVGEAFF

D: TRBD2
size: NA
J: TRBJ2-1
V: TRBV9
DNA: TGTGCCAGCAGCGGCTCTAGCGGGGGGGCCAATTCAAGGCATGAGCAGTTCTTC
CDR3: CASSGSSGGANSRHEQFF

D: NA
size: NA
J: TRBJ2-7
V: TRBV30
DNA: TGTGCCTCACACCAGGGGGGGTACGAGCAGTACTTC
CDR3: CASHQGGYEQYF

D: TRBD1
size: NA
J: TRBJ2-7
V: TRBV7-3
DNA: TGTGCCAGCAGCCAAGGGCAGGGGGCGGGCGAGCAGTACTTC
CDR3: CASSQGQGAGEQYF